The sequence of this T cell receptor (beta chain) was determined in a study of tumor-infiltrating lymphocytes in primary liver carcinoma. Total RNA amounting to about 520 ng was the source from which TCR beta cDNA was made with a constant-region primer. Investigators got TCR beta libraries out of three nested multiplex PCR rounds, done with slightly modified ARM-PCR. Forward primers for TRBV1-TRBV30 and a C-beta reverse primer served the first two PCR rounds, at about 10 cycles each. One entry per CDR3 protein, called by TCRdb with MiXCR from the multiplex PCR reads. The sample carries 75,000 to 80,000 distinct CDR3 sequences, 69% recorded once. The CDR3 is 13 amino acids. Germline V CDR1 and CDR2: WSHSY, SAAADI. Taking roughly 18-32 mg of unsorted bulk tissue, the authors co-extracted RNA and DNA. On this clonotype itself: One end of the junction does not line up with germline, which may come from a read error.

The sequenced material came from tumor-adjacent normal liver tissue. This TCR derives from a man in his forties with primary liver carcinoma and hepatitis B virus infection. This chain uses TRBV10-2 with TRBJ2-7; no clear D gene. In DNA form, the CDR3 reads TGTGCCAGCAGTGAAGGCCCGACCTACGATCAGTACTTC. Translation: CASSEGPTYDQYF.